The 12 T cell receptor beta chains reported below all come from one sample, sequenced in a study of T cell repertoires in cytomegalovirus infection (dated by TCRdb to the late 2010s). Sequencing was carried out with an Illumina HiSeq 1500. Using fastp trimming at Q25 and MiXCR clonotype assembly, TCRdb reanalyzed the public sequencing data and kept in-frame beta chains. Rows are combined by CDR3 protein, so each entry shows the most common genes and DNA. For this sample there are around 740,000 distinct CDR3 sequences; under 40% appear just once. 2.8% of the sample comes from the top ten. Sequenced sample: PBMCs. These receptor sequences come from a human donor in good health (CMV status not recorded). Some clones in this sample may be carry-over from other donors' samples.

This clonotype has only a few counts. The chain employs TRBV7-9 and TRBJ2-2; D may match TRBD1 or TRBD2 (5 bases each). The germline CDR1 and CDR2 sequences are SEHNR and FQNEAQ (reference sequence). V dropped 6 bases and J dropped 2 bases, with 16 bases sitting between them. The CDR3 has 16 residues. DNA for the CDR3: TGTGCCAGCAGTTCTCCCGGGACGGCTAACACCGGGGAGCTGTTTTTT. Protein sequence: CASSSPGTANTGELFF.

In the case of this clonotype: The junction departs from germline at one end; a sequencing error may be responsible. The chain links TRBV5-3 to TRBJ2-1; D unclear. TRBV5-3 is annotated as an ORF whose role is uncertain. The CDR3 extends over 13 amino acids. The CDR3 bases are TGTGCCAGCAGCTTGAAACTCGACAATGAGCAGTTCTTC. As protein: CASSLKLDNEQFF.

The V and J genes are TRBV2 and TRBJ2-7; D is undetermined. CDR3 length equals 13 residues. Germline CDR1 and CDR2: SNHLY and FYNNEI. The germline V and J ends were trimmed by 2 bases and 5 bases, with 10 bases remaining between them. CDR3 sequence reads: CASSELRLDEQYF. The CDR3 DNA reads as TGTGCCAGCAGTGAACTACGTTTGGACGAGCAGTACTTC.

This chain links TRBV7-3 with TRBJ2-1; 15 bases agree with TRBD2. The germline gives CDR1 SGHTA, CDR2 FQGTGA. The CDR3 consists of 17 residues. The J segment lost 9 bases and the V segment lost 4 bases, leaving 10 bases of the junction unmatched. The CDR3 spells CASSSGLAGGPVGEQFF. The CDR3 nucleotides read TGTGCCAGCAGCTCCGGACTAGCGGGAGGGCCGGTGGGTGAGCAGTTCTTC.

This clonotype was found many times. This chain links TRBV5-4 with TRBJ2-1; TRBD2 matches at 9 bases. Germline lookup yields CDR1 SGHNT and CDR2 YYREEE (reference sequence). Losses at the gene ends were 4 bases for V and 7 bases for J; bases not matched to a gene: 12. The CDR3 extends over 16 amino acids. The CDR3 sequence: CASSAGGGVRGNEQFF. CDR3 DNA: TGTGCCAGCAGCGCCGGCGGGGGGGTGCGGGGGAATGAGCAGTTCTTC.

For this clonotype: This sequence may be a read error, since a much larger clone differs from it by one base. The V gene is TRBV7-2, the J gene TRBJ2-2; D uncertain. The length of the CDR3 is 15 residues. The germline CDR1 and CDR2 sequences are SGHTA and FQGNSA. The CDR3 region has the DNA TGTTCCAGCAGCTTAGGTTCTATGAACACCGGGGAGCTGTTTTTT. Protein product: CSSSLGSMNTGELFF.

This clonotype came up a few times. The chain joins TRBV6-2 or TRBV6-3 to TRBJ1-6, with D perhaps matching TRBD1 (6 bases). The V gene lost 4 bases and the J gene lost 7 bases, with 14 bases spanning the gap. The CDR3 extends over 15 amino acids. The germline V gene encodes CDR1 MNHEY and CDR2 SVGEGT. The CDR3 reads CASSSNRAGNSPLHF. DNA of the CDR3: TGTGCCAGCAGTTCGAACAGGGCCGGGAATTCACCCCTCCACTTT.

Comments on this clonotype: A much larger clone sits a single nucleotide away, making a read error possible. It is likely a read error, because the conserved phenylalanine at the end of the CDR3 is missing. V is TRBV7-3 and J is TRBJ2-1; D is tentatively TRBD1 or TRBD2 (5 bases each). V shed 5 bases and J shed 2 bases, with 16 bases lying between them. This CDR3 comprises 16 residues. Germline V gene lookup returns CDR1 SGHTA and CDR2 FQGTGA. The CDR3 region is CASSRTGRNPYNEQFL. The CDR3 DNA is TGTGCCAGCAGCCGGACGGGGCGCAACCCCTACAATGAGCAGTTCTTA.

This clonotype has more than one count but fewer than ten. This rearrangement joins TRBV19 to TRBJ2-1, with 9 bases matching TRBD2. The CDR3 is 16 amino acids. CDR1 and CDR2 from the germline V gene are LNHDA and SQIVND (reference sequence). The ends lost 8 bases at V and 5 bases at J; junction bases unmatched: 13. In DNA form, the CDR3 reads TGTGCCAGTTGCGCAAGCGGGGGGCCGCTTAACAATGAGCAGTTCTTC. Its translation: CASCASGGPLNNEQFF.

This clonotype occurred a few times. This chain uses TRBV7-2 with TRBJ1-1; D possibly corresponds to TRBD1 (6 bases). V was cut by 6 bases and J by 1 base, with 12 bases left in between. The CDR3 length is 14 residues. Germline values: CDR1 SGHTA, CDR2 FQGNSA. CDR3 coding DNA: TGTGCCAGCAGATTATCGACAGGGAACACTGAAGCTTTCTTT. Translated, it gives CASRLSTGNTEAFF.

V and J are TRBV6-1 and TRBJ1-1; perhaps TRBD1 as D (6 bases). Germline values: CDR1 MNHNS, CDR2 SASEGT. The CDR3 loop spans 13 amino acids. Trimming took 5 bases from V and 11 from J, leaving 18 bases between them. The CDR3 DNA reads as TGTGCCAGCAGTTCGCTACAGGGCCCCGGGGCTTTCTTT. This codes for CASSSLQGPGAFF.

This clonotype was seen repeatedly, ten times or more. The J gene is TRBJ2-3, the V gene TRBV7-2; D not resolved. The V gene lost 7 bases and the J gene lost 0 bases, with 8 bases spanning the gap. The CDR3 is 13 amino acids. Germline values: CDR1 SGHTA, CDR2 FQGNSA. The CDR3 reads CASKVPSTDTQYF. The DNA of the CDR3 is TGTGCCAGCAAAGTCCCTAGCACAGATACGCAGTATTTT.